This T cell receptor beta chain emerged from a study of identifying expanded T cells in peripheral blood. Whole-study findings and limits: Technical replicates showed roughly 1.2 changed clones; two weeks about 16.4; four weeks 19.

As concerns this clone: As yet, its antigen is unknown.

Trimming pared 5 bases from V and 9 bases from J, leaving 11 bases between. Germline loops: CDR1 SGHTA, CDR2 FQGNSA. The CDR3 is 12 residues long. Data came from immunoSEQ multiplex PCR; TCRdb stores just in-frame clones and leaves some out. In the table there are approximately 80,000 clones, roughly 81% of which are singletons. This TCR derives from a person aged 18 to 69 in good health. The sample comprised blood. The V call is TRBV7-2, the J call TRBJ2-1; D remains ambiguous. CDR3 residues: CASSPPLPEQFF. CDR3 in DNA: TGTGCCAGCAGCCCGCCCCTCCCTGAGCAGTTCTTC.